Listed here are 16 T cell receptor beta chains from one sample, sequenced in a study of CD8 T cells in Susac syndrome. Random hexamers were used to reverse transcribe the RNA input (about 0.5 to 1 ug). TCRdb itself ran the immunoSEQ multiplex PCR reads through MiXCR, one entry per CDR3 protein. The sample consists of 150,000 to 200,000 distinct CDR3 sequences, approximately 94% of them appearing once. The material sequenced was CD4+ T cells from PBMCs. Receptor source: a human donor with multiple sclerosis.

The rearrangement uses TRBV12-3 or TRBV12-4 and TRBJ2-7; 10 bases line up with TRBD2. After removal of 5 bases from V and 2 bases from J, the junction contained 15 bases not matched to a gene. CDR3 length: 18 residues. This CDR3 reads CASSLRSTSGVPTYEQYF. The CDR3 DNA is TGTGCCAGCAGTCTACGCTCTACTAGCGGGGTTCCCACCTACGAGCAGTACTTC.

The chain has TRBV10-3 and TRBJ2-5; 7 nucleotides align to TRBD2. CDR3 length: 13 residues. In germline, CDR1 is ENHRY, CDR2 SYGVKD. V lost 4 bases to trimming and J lost 3 bases; unmatched junction nucleotides: 2. CDR3 DNA: TGTGCCATCAGTGTGGGGAGGGAAGAGACCCAGTACTTC. It yields the protein CAISVGREETQYF.

This chain connects TRBV20-1 to TRBJ1-2, with unresolved D. This CDR3 contains 14 residues. Between the trimmed V and J ends, which lost 0 bases and 7 bases, there was a span of 15 bases. Germline CDR1 DFQATT, CDR2 SNEGSKA (reference sequence). The CDR3 region has the DNA TGCAGTGCTAGAGATCCCGGTCGTCCGGCTGGCTACACCTTC. Its protein product is CSARDPGRPAGYTF.

The chain carries TRBV20-1 and TRBJ2-5; 7 nucleotides agree with TRBD1. The length of the CDR3 is 13 residues. Looked up from germline, CDR1 is DFQATT and CDR2 is SNEGSKA (reference sequence). Unmatched junction bases numbered 9, after V lost 5 bases and J lost 6 bases. The CDR3 DNA reads as TGCAGTGCTGATGACAGGGTTAGACAGACCCAGTACTTC. Translation gives CSADDRVRQTQYF.

The chain employs TRBV7-2 and TRBJ1-2; maybe TRBD1 (5 bases). The CDR3 contains 15 residues. V was pared by 5 bases and J by 3 bases, with 16 bases between. The germline CDR1 and CDR2 sequences are SGHTA and FQGNSA. CDR3 loop: CASSRTLGGDYGYTF. DNA of the CDR3: TGTGCCAGCAGCCGGACCCTTGGAGGGGACTATGGCTACACCTTC.

V is TRBV30 and J is TRBJ2-1; a possible D gene is TRBD1 (6 bases). Germline V gene data show CDR1 as GTSNPN and CDR2 as SVGIG (reference sequence). The CDR3 is 13 amino acids. Trimming removed 4 bases from V and 3 bases from J, with 10 bases in between. CDR3 bases: TGTGCCTGGAAGGGGGACAACTACAATGAGCAGTTCTTC. This codes for CAWKGDNYNEQFF.

This clonotype was seen only once. The gene calls are TRBV30 and TRBJ2-1, with 7 bases lining up with TRBD2. With 0 bases clipped from V and 9 bases from J, the junction kept 5 bases outside the gene matches. The germline V gene encodes CDR1 GTSNPN and CDR2 SVGIG (reference sequence). The CDR3 sequence is 13 residues long. The CDR3 DNA follows: TGTGCCTGGAGTGTTGGAGGGAGGGGTGAGCAGTTCTTC. Encoded protein: CAWSVGGRGEQFF.

The rearrangement uses TRBV9 and TRBJ1-6; tentative D call: TRBD1 (5 bases). The CDR3 is 14 residues long. Per germline, CDR1 SGDLS and CDR2 YYNGEE. The V and J ends lost 0 bases and 8 bases respectively, with 9 bases between them. The CDR3 protein is CASSVAGADSPLHF. Here the CDR3 DNA reads TGTGCCAGCAGCGTAGCTGGGGCAGATTCACCCCTCCACTTT.

The V call is TRBV4-3, the J call TRBJ2-3; 7 nucleotides align to TRBD1. The germline CDR1 and CDR2 sequences are LGHNA and YSLEER. The CDR3 totals 17 residues. Trimming removed 2 bases from V and 4 bases from J; junction bases left unmatched: 12. The CDR3 DNA reads as TGCGCCAGCAGCCAATCCGGGACAGCCGGTGCCGCAGATACGCAGTATTTT. This sequence encodes CASSQSGTAGAADTQYF.

The V gene is TRBV21-1, the J gene TRBJ2-7; the table names TRBD1, a call not compared with the DNA. TRBV21-1 is tagged as a pseudogene. The CDR3 is 15 amino acids. The CDR3: CASSKRTGRSYEQYF. The DNA of the CDR3 is TGTGCCAGCAGCAAAAGGACAGGGAGGTCCTACGAGCAGTACTTC.

The chain joins TRBV20-1 to TRBJ2-7; 10 bases match TRBD1. Germline trimming cut 5 bases from V and 2 bases from J; bases unmatched to any gene: 18. CDR3 length equals 18 residues. CDR1 and CDR2 (germline): DFQATT, SNEGSKA (reference sequence). CDR3: CSAEGGQGMQRAPYEQYF. For the CDR3, the DNA is TGCAGTGCTGAAGGGGGACAGGGGATGCAAAGGGCTCCCTACGAGCAGTACTTC.

The chain employs TRBV20-1 and TRBJ2-1; 16 bases match TRBD2. The CDR3 has 16 residues. Germline CDR1 and CDR2: DFQATT and SNEGSKA (reference sequence). Germline trimming cut 5 bases from V and 4 bases from J; bases unmatched to any gene: 5. The CDR3: CSAAGTSGGVYNEQFF. In nucleotides, the CDR3 is TGCAGTGCTGCAGGGACTAGCGGGGGGGTTTACAATGAGCAGTTCTTC.

The rearrangement uses TRBV25-1 and TRBJ2-4; D is perhaps TRBD2 (6 bases). Germline lookup yields CDR1 MGHDK and CDR2 SYGVNS. CDR3 length: 16 amino acids. The V and J ends lost 2 bases and 0 bases respectively, with 11 bases between them. The CDR3 region is CASSEGGMLAKNIQYF. The CDR3 region has the DNA TGTGCCAGCAGTGAAGGGGGGATGCTAGCCAAAAACATTCAGTACTTC.

V and J are TRBV5-6 and TRBJ2-3; unclear D gene. The CDR3 has 13 residues. Germline V gene data show CDR1 as SGHDT and CDR2 as YYEEEE. V was cut by 5 bases and J by 3 bases, with 10 bases left in between. The CDR3 DNA sequence: TGTGCCAGCAGTCGTTGGTTTACAGATACGCAGTATTTT. It is translated as CASSRWFTDTQYF.

The CDR3 DNA is TGTGCCAGCAGGGCCGTGGGACATACCTCTGGGGCCAACGTCCTGACTTTC. Its protein is CASRAVGHTSGANVLTF. The V gene is TRBV6-1, the J gene TRBJ2-6; possible D gene TRBD1, 6 bases. This CDR3 spans 17 amino acids. Germline V gives CDR1 MNHNS, CDR2 SASEGT. V lost 6 bases to trimming and J lost 0 bases, with 15 bases between them.

This chain links TRBV30 with TRBJ1-5; D is possibly TRBD1 (5 bases). CDR1 and CDR2 (germline): GTSNPN, SVGIG (reference sequence). V was pared by 0 bases and J by 4 bases, with 13 bases between. There are 15 residues in the CDR3. Here the CDR3 reads CAWSVQASRNQPQHF. The CDR3 DNA follows: TGTGCCTGGAGTGTACAGGCAAGTCGTAATCAGCCCCAGCATTTT.